Here is one TCR beta chain with its context. The CDR3 has 13 amino acids. Germline CDR1 reads KGHSH; CDR2 reads LQKENI. Trimming stripped 3 bases from V and 1 base from J, with 6 bases between. Authors' methods: Amplification of reference gene primers provided the estimated nucleated cell counts. Clones were sequenced by immunoSEQ multiplex PCR, and TCRdb holds only the in-frame ones, with some missing. The V and J calls and clone size come from that table; D and trimming were worked out from the DNA. This table holds about 170,000 clones, less than 85% found once. These data belong to a study of blood T cell repertoires in COVID-19.

The chain joins TRBV18 to TRBJ1-1; no clear D. The source material was PBMCs or T cells enriched from blood (not recorded which). The source of this sequence is a woman in her 50s who had recovered from COVID-19. The CDR3 here is CASSPGRNTEAFF. In DNA, the CDR3 is TGTGCCAGCTCACCGGGCCGGAACACTGAAGCTTTCTTT.